This TCR beta chain was sequenced during a study of cytotoxic CD8 clonotypes in ibrutinib-treated CLL. Study as a whole: The study included 11 relapsed/refractory and 15 treatment-naive patients; 17 to 18 had IGHV unmutated disease.

Cryopreserved PBMCs supplied 1.5 to 2.5 micrograms of genomic DNA for TCR beta libraries. Assay: immunoSEQ multiplex PCR; the TCRdb copy retains only in-frame clones and omits some. The sample shows about 16,000 clones, 55% to 80% of them seen only once. Germline V lookup: CDR1 MDHEN, CDR2 SYDVKM. Trimming removed 5 bases at V and 4 bases at J, with 11 bases between. The CDR3 is made up of 14 amino acids. This chain uses TRBV28 with TRBJ1-4; perhaps TRBD1 as D (5 bases). Sequencing used PBMCs, obtained before ibrutinib treatment. The receptor comes from a human donor with chronic lymphocytic leukemia. The CDR3 DNA reads TGTGCCAGCAGTCTACGACAGCTTAATGAAAAACTGTTTTTT. This codes for CASSLRQLNEKLFF.